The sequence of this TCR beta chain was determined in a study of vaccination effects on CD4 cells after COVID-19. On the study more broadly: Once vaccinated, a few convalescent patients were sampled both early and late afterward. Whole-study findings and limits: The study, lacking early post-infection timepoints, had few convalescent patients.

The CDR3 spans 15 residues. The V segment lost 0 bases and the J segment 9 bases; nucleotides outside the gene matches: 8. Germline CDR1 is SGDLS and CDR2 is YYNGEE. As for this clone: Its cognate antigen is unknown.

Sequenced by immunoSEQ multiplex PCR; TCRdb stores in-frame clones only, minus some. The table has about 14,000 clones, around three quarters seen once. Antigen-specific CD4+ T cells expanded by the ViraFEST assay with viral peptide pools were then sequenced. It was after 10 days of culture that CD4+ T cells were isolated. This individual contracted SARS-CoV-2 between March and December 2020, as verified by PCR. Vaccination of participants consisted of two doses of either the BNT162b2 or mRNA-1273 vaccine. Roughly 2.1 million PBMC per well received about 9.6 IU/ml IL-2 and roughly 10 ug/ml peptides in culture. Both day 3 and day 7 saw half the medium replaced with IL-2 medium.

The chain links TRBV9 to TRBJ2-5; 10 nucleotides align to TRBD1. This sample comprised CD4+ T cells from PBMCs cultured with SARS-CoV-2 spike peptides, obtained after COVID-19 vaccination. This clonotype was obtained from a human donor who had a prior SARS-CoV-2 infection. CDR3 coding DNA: TGTGCCAGCAGCGTAGATCCGGGACAGGGGTTCGCCCAGTACTTC. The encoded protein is CASSVDPGQGFAQYF. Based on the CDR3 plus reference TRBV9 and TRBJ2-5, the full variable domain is DSGVTQTPKHLITATGQRVTLRCSPRSGDLSVYWYQQSLDQGLQFLIQYYNGEERAKGNILERFSAQQFPDLHSELNLSSLELGDSALYFCASSVDPGQGFAQYFGPGTRLLVL.